These 25 T cell receptor beta chains share one sample of origin, sequenced in a study of graft-versus-host responses after intestinal transplantation. These receptors' targets are unknown. Profiled with immunoSEQ multiplex PCR; TCRdb holds only in-frame clones, not every one. The table shows 75,000 to 100,000 clones, with around 93% occurring only once. The sample was unstimulated CD8+ T cells sorted from spleen or lymph node cells, taken before intestinal transplant. These receptors were taken from a human donor who received an intestinal transplant.

The J gene is TRBJ2-1, the V gene TRBV7-3, with 8 positions matching TRBD2. This CDR3 has 15 residues. Trimming cost V 5 bases and J 7 bases; bases outside gene matches: 10. Germline V lookup: CDR1 SGHTA, CDR2 FQGTGA. CDR3 DNA: TGTGCCAGCAGCCCAACGGGGGGGGGCGGGAATGAGCAGTTCTTC. As protein: CASSPTGGGGNEQFF. Drawing the rest from reference TRBV7-3 and TRBJ2-1, the complete variable domain is GAGVSQTPSNKVTEKGKYVELRCDPISGHTALYWYRQSLGQGPEFLIYFQGTGAADDSGLPNDRFFAVRPEGSVSTLKIQRTERGDSAVYLCASSPTGGGGNEQFFGPGTRLTVL.

This clone was found once. This chain joins TRBV5-5 and TRBJ1-1; D remains ambiguous. The CDR3 runs to 14 residues. Looked up from germline, CDR1 is SGHKS and CDR2 is YYEKEE (reference sequence). The V gene lost 0 bases and the J gene lost 0 bases, with 6 bases spanning the gap. CDR3 protein: CASSLGQMNTEAFF. The CDR3 DNA sequence: TGTGCCAGCAGCTTGGGTCAGATGAACACTGAAGCTTTCTTT.

This chain joins TRBV2 and TRBJ2-3, with TRBD2 identical over 10 bases. The CDR3 has 15 residues. The V gene's germline CDR1 is SNHLY and CDR2 FYNNEI. V lost 5 bases, J lost 1 base, and 3 bases stayed unmatched. The CDR3 DNA reads as TGTGCCAGCAGTCTAGCGGGAGAAGGCACAGATACGCAGTATTTT. Translating it yields CASSLAGEGTDTQYF.

This clone was seen just once. V gene TRBV5-5 combines with J gene TRBJ1-1; tentatively, D is TRBD1 (5 bases). The ends were cut back, 1 base at V and 10 bases at J, with 26 bases in the middle. The CDR3 is 17 residues long. The germline V gene has CDR1 SGHKS and CDR2 YYEKEE (reference sequence). CDR3: CASSLSPGQGLSLGAFF. The CDR3 DNA sequence: TGTGCCAGCAGCTTGTCCCCCGGGCAGGGACTCTCTCTGGGAGCTTTCTTT.

The V and J genes are TRBV5-4 and TRBJ1-2; the match to TRBD1 covers 8 bases. This CDR3 spans 17 amino acids. Germline assignment: CDR1 SGHNT and CDR2 YYREEE (reference sequence). Trimming cost V 0 bases and J 4 bases; bases outside gene matches: 11. CDR3 coding DNA: TGTGCCAGCAGCTTGGGGTCGGGGACAGGAGCCTTCTATGGCTACACCTTC. Protein product: CASSLGSGTGAFYGYTF. Full variable domain (remainder filled in from reference TRBV5-4 and TRBJ1-2): ETGVTQSPTHLIKTRGQQVTLRCSSQSGHNTVSWYQQALGQGPQFIFQYYREEENGRGNFPPRFSGLQFPNYSSELNVNALELDDSALYLCASSLGSGTGAFYGYTFGSGTRLTVV.

The chain links TRBV13 to TRBJ2-1; TRBD2 matches 14 bases. The junction had 22 bases not matched to a gene; V was cut back by 5 bases and J by 4 bases. CDR1 and CDR2 (germline): PRHDT, FYEKMQ (reference sequence). This CDR3 contains 22 residues. CDR3 sequence: CASSNRDRIGTSGGIIYNEQFF. The CDR3 DNA follows: TGTGCCAGCAGCAACCGGGACAGAATAGGGACTAGCGGGGGAATAATATACAATGAGCAGTTCTTC.

The rearrangement joins TRBV28 to TRBJ1-4; the match to TRBD1 covers 8 bases. The CDR3 length is 15 residues. The J segment lost 8 bases and the V segment lost 8 bases, leaving 13 bases of the junction unmatched. Germline V lookup: CDR1 MDHEN, CDR2 SYDVKM. CDR3 coding DNA: TGTGCCAGCGGTTCGCCAGGGGGCTCGCGGGAAAAACTGTTTTTT. Encoded protein: CASGSPGGSREKLFF.

This sequence joins TRBV27 and TRBJ1-1; D gene uncertain. Per germline, CDR1 MNHEY and CDR2 SMNVEV (reference sequence). The CDR3 sequence is 13 residues long. Trimming pared 1 base from V and 6 bases from J, leaving 9 bases between. CDR3 residues: CASSLLSRAEAFF. As DNA, the CDR3 is TGTGCCAGCAGTTTATTGTCCCGGGCTGAAGCTTTCTTT.

The V call is TRBV29-1, the J call TRBJ1-1, with D possibly TRBD1 on 5 matching bases. The CDR3 has 10 amino acids. The V gene's germline CDR1 is SQVTM and CDR2 ANQGSEA. The CDR3 loop is CSGQNTEAFF. The CDR3 DNA reads as TGCAGTGGACAGAACACTGAAGCTTTCTTT. Full variable domain (missing parts from reference TRBV29-1 and TRBJ1-1): SAVISQKPSRDICQRGTSLTIQCQVDSQVTMMFWYRQQPGQSLTLIATANQGSEATYESGFVIDKFPISRPNLTFSTLTVSNMSPEDSSIYLCSGQNTEAFFGQGTRLTVV.

The chain joins TRBV4-1 to TRBJ1-2; 12 bases agree with TRBD1. Per germline, CDR1 MGHRA and CDR2 YSYEKL. CDR3 length: 16 amino acids. V was clipped by 3 bases and J by 5 bases; unmatched bases: 7. CDR3 nucleotide sequence: TGCGCCAGCAGCCAGACCGGGACAGGGGGCGGTTATGGCTACACCTTC. Its translation: CASSQTGTGGGYGYTF.

The CDR3 coding sequence is TGCGCCAGCAGCTTGAATTATGGCGGAGGACTAGGGATCGATGGCGACGAGCAGTACTTC. Protein: CASSLNYGGGLGIDGDEQYF. The rearrangement joins TRBV5-1 to TRBJ2-7; 7 bases map to TRBD2. The germline V gene encodes CDR1 SGHRS and CDR2 YFSETQ. The CDR3 spans 20 residues. V gave up 1 base and J gave up 5 bases; unmatched junction bases: 24.

The rearrangement uses TRBV5-4 and TRBJ2-1, with 8 bases matching TRBD2. CDR1 is SGHNT, CDR2 YYREEE, per germline (reference sequence). With 4 bases clipped from V and 0 bases from J, the junction kept 6 bases outside the gene matches. This CDR3 comprises 16 residues. The CDR3: CASSGTSGSSYNEQFF. Written as DNA, the CDR3 is TGTGCCAGCAGCGGTACTAGCGGCAGCTCCTACAATGAGCAGTTCTTC.

The V gene is TRBV2, the J gene TRBJ2-7; 7 nucleotides match TRBD2. The germline V gene encodes CDR1 SNHLY and CDR2 FYNNEI. V dropped 6 bases and J dropped 4; count of bases not matched to a gene: 6. This CDR3 has 13 amino acids. In DNA form, the CDR3 reads TGTGCCAGCAGGCAGGGAGGGCCTTACGAGCAGTACTTC. Its protein is CASRQGGPYEQYF. The full variable domain, completed using reference TRBV2 and TRBJ2-7, is EPEVTQTPSHQVTQMGQEVILRCVPISNHLYFYWYRQILGQKVEFLVSFYNNEISEKSEIFDDQFSVERPDGSNFTLKIRSTKLEDSAMYFCASRQGGPYEQYFGPGTRLTVT.

Only one count was recorded for this clone. V gene TRBV19 combines with J gene TRBJ2-7, with 7 bases that match TRBD2. CDR1 and CDR2 (germline): LNHDA, SQIVND (reference sequence). The CDR3 is 15 amino acids. The J segment lost 2 bases and the V segment lost 5 bases, leaving 9 bases of the junction unmatched. The CDR3 coding sequence is TGTGCCAGTAGTTCAGCTAGCGGCACTCCCTACGAGCAGTACTTC. This sequence encodes CASSSASGTPYEQYF.

CDR3 region: CASSQAQGDTEAFF. The CDR3 DNA follows: TGCGCCAGCAGCCAAGCTCAGGGGGACACTGAAGCTTTCTTT. The rearrangement joins TRBV4-1 to TRBJ1-1, with 7 bases aligning to TRBD1. The germline gives CDR1 MGHRA, CDR2 YSYEKL. J was trimmed by 3 bases and V by 1 base; bases with no gene match: 2. The CDR3 runs 14 residues.

The chain carries TRBV19 and TRBJ2-7; 8 nucleotides line up with TRBD1. The germline V gene encodes CDR1 LNHDA and CDR2 SQIVND (reference sequence). CDR3 size: 15 residues. J was trimmed by 0 bases and V by 5 bases; bases with no gene match: 6. The DNA for the CDR3 is TGTGCCAGTAGTCCCCGACAGGGGAGCTCCTACGAGCAGTACTTC. Amino acids: CASSPRQGSSYEQYF.

The V gene is TRBV9, the J gene TRBJ1-2, with 7 nucleotides matching TRBD1. Germline CDR1 is SGDLS and CDR2 is YYNGEE. CDR3 length: 13 amino acids. V lost 5 bases and J lost 6; bases outside the gene matches: 7. Here the CDR3 reads CASRMTGKDGYTF. The DNA of the CDR3 is TGTGCCAGCAGGATGACAGGGAAGGATGGCTACACCTTC.

For the CDR3, the DNA is TGTGCCAGCAGTGAAGCCACAACAGGGCGTAAATCTGGGGCCAACGTCCTGACTTTC. Protein product: CASSEATTGRKSGANVLTF. The genes are TRBV6-1 and TRBJ2-6, with D maybe TRBD1 (6 bases). This CDR3 is built from 19 residues. CDR1 and CDR2 (germline): MNHNS, SASEGT. Trimming shortened V by 0 bases and J by 1 base, and 16 bases separated the two germline ends.

This chain links TRBV11-2 with TRBJ1-1; D is ambiguous. This CDR3 is 12 amino acids long. V was shortened by 5 bases and J by 0 bases, with 4 bases between the two germline ends. The germline CDR1 and CDR2 sequences are SGHAT and FQNNGV. The CDR3 nucleotides read TGTGCCAGCAGCCTACTGAACACTGAAGCTTTCTTT. Protein: CASSLLNTEAFF.

This clone was seen only once. The J gene is TRBJ2-7, the V gene TRBV18; 7 bases align to TRBD1. CDR3 length: 14 residues. CDR1 and CDR2 (germline): KGHSH, LQKENI. J gave up 3 bases and V 5 bases, and 7 bases lay outside the gene matches. The CDR3 is CASSSYRDSYEQYF. The DNA of the CDR3 is TGTGCCAGCTCATCTTATAGGGACAGCTACGAGCAGTACTTC. Filled out from reference TRBV18 and TRBJ2-7, the complete variable domain reads NAGVMQNPRHLVRRRGQEARLRCSPMKGHSHVYWYRQLPEEGLKFMVYLQKENIIDESGMPKERFSAEFPKEGPSILRIQQVVRGDSAAYFCASSSYRDSYEQYFGPGTRLTVT.

The rearrangement joins TRBV4-1 to TRBJ2-6; TRBD2 agrees at 12 bases. Germline CDR1 is MGHRA and CDR2 is YSYEKL. With V trimmed by 3 bases and J by 2 bases, 5 bases remained unmatched. There are 18 residues in the CDR3. CDR3 loop: CASSQGGLAGTGANVLTF. The CDR3 DNA follows: TGCGCCAGCAGCCAGGGAGGACTAGCGGGAACTGGGGCCAACGTCCTGACTTTC.

The chain is built from TRBV28 and TRBJ1-5; TRBD1 might be the D (5 bases). Trimming pared 5 bases from V and 0 bases from J, leaving 11 bases between. Germline lookup yields CDR1 MDHEN and CDR2 SYDVKM. This CDR3 comprises 15 residues. In nucleotides, the CDR3 is TGTGCCAGCAGTATAACAGGCCCTAGCAATCAGCCCCAGCATTTT. As protein: CASSITGPSNQPQHF.

In its sample, this clone was seen a few times. V and J are TRBV10-1 and TRBJ2-7; TRBD1 matches at 9 bases. V shed 2 bases and J 2 bases; nucleotides not matched to a gene: 4. Germline V gene sequence: CDR1 WNHNN, CDR2 SYGVQD (reference sequence). The CDR3 contains 15 residues. The CDR3 loop is CASSELGTGTYEQYF. The CDR3 bases are TGCGCCAGCAGTGAGCTTGGGACAGGGACCTACGAGCAGTACTTC.

The gene calls are TRBV27 and TRBJ2-1; 7 bases agree with TRBD1. CDR3 length equals 13 residues. The V segment lost 3 bases and the J segment 8 bases; nucleotides outside the gene matches: 4. Germline lookup yields CDR1 MNHEY and CDR2 SMNVEV (reference sequence). The CDR3, as DNA: TGTGCCAGCAGTTTTCAAGGGGGCGATGAGCAGTTCTTC. It encodes CASSFQGGDEQFF.

The V gene is TRBV6-1, the J gene TRBJ2-5; weak D call: TRBD1 (5 bases). The CDR3 sequence is 14 residues long. Germline-derived CDR1 and CDR2 are MNHNS and SASEGT. The V gene lost 0 bases and the J gene lost 7 bases, with 12 bases spanning the gap. CDR3 bases: TGTGCCAGCAGTGAAGCTAGGGGCGAGCGGACCCAGTACTTC. Residues: CASSEARGERTQYF.